The sequence of this TCR beta chain was determined in a study of T cell responses to AZD1222 COVID-19 vaccine. Data came from immunoSEQ multiplex PCR; TCRdb stores just in-frame clones and leaves some out. The table records some 47,000 clones, roughly 86% of them present only once. V was shortened by 4 bases and J by 7 bases, with 14 bases between the two germline ends. The length of the CDR3 is 13 residues. CDR1 and CDR2 (germline): MNHEY, SMNVEV (reference sequence). The receptor was isolated from an adult who received the AZD1222 COVID-19 vaccine. The rearrangement joins TRBV27 to TRBJ2-7; tentatively, D is TRBD2 (6 bases). Sequencing was performed on peripheral blood, taken 28 days after the second AZD1222 dose. CDR3 sequence (DNA): TGTGCCAGCAGTTCGTGGCAGGGAGGAGAGCAGTACTTC. Its translation: CASSSWQGGEQYF.